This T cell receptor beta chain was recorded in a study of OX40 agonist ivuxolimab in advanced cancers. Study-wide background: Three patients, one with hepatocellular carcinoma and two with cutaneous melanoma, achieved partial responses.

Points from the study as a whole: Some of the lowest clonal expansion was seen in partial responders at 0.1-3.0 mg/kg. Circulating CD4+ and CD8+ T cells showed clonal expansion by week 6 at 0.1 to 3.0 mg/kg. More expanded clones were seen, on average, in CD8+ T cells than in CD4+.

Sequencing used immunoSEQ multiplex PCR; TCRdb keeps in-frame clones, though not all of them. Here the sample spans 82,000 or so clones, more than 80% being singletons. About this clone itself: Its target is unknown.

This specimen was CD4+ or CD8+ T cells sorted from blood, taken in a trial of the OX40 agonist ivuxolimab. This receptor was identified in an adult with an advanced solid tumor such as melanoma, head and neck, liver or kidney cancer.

CDR3 in DNA: TGTGCCAGCGATCTGTGGGGGGGAACCTACGAGCAGTACTTC. Translating it yields CASDLWGGTYEQYF. The J gene is TRBJ2-7, the V gene TRBV6-1; 7 positions agree with TRBD2. There are 14 residues in the CDR3. The ends lost 8 bases at V and 2 bases at J; junction bases unmatched: 9. Germline V gene sequence: CDR1 MNHNS, CDR2 SASEGT.